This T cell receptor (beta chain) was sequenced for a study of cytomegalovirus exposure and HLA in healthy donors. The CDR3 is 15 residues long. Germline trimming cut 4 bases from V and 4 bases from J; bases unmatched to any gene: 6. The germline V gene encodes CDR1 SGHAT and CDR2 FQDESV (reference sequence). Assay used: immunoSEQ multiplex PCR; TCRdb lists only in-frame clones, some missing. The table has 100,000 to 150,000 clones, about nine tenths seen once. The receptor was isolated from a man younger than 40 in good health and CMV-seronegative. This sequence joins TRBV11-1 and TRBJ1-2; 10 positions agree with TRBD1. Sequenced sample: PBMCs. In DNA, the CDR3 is TGTGCCAGCAGCTCCCGGGACAGGGGCTTCTATGGCTACACCTTC. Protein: CASSSRDRGFYGYTF. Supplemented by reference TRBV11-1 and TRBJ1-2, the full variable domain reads EAEVAQSPRYKITEKSQAVAFWCDPISGHATLYWYRQILGQGPELLVQFQDESVVDDSQLPKDRFSAERLKGVDSTLKIQPAELGDSAMYLCASSSRDRGFYGYTFGSGTRLTVV.